The 3 T cell receptor beta chains listed next were all sequenced from one sample in a study of long-term antiretroviral therapy in people with HIV. At the survey level, the v3.0 immunoSEQ assay was run. The table came from immunoSEQ multiplex PCR; TCRdb's copy has only in-frame clones and leaves some out. This sample has fewer than 40,000 clones, with 70% to 90% found just once. The starting material was unsorted PBMCs, obtained 1.2 years after starting antiretroviral therapy. The receptors come from a woman between 45 and 65 years old with HIV.

The chain joins TRBV5-1 to TRBJ1-1; D gene ambiguous. The germline V gene encodes CDR1 SGHRS and CDR2 YFSETQ. This CDR3 spans 14 amino acids. V gave up 7 bases and J gave up 3 bases, with 16 bases separating them. The CDR3 here is CASRAGIADTEAFF. CDR3 nucleotides: TGCGCCAGCCGGGCAGGTATCGCGGACACTGAAGCTTTCTTT.

This chain links TRBV9 with TRBJ2-1; TRBD2 aligns across 11 bases. V lost 2 bases, J lost 6 bases, and 19 bases stayed unmatched. This CDR3 is built from 20 residues. Germline V lookup: CDR1 SGDLS, CDR2 YYNGEE. Here the CDR3 DNA reads TGTGCCAGCAGCGTCCGACCCGGGACTAGCGGCGTCCTAAGCGTCAATGAGCAGTTCTTC. It translates to CASSVRPGTSGVLSVNEQFF.

The V gene is TRBV18, the J gene TRBJ1-2, with 11 bases matching TRBD1. Trimming removed 1 base from V and 4 bases from J; junction bases left unmatched: 11. The CDR3 is 18 residues long. Germline V lookup: CDR1 KGHSH, CDR2 LQKENI. The CDR3 nucleotides read TGTGCCAGCTCACCACTTTATACTTCGGGGACAGGGGGCTATGGCTACACCTTC. Amino acids: CASSPLYTSGTGGYGYTF.